The clone carrying this TCR beta chain appeared a few times. The source of the sample is a study of T cells in Graves' hyperthyroidism and ophthalmopathy. From RNA transcripts, TCR beta CDR3 regions were amplified. HTBI primers were the set used in a first-round RT-PCR of the TCR CDR3. TCRdb called the multiplex PCR reads again in MiXCR, with one record for every CDR3 protein. The table includes about half a million distinct CDR3 sequences, roughly 22% detected once. The CDR3 totals 15 residues. Trimming stripped 2 bases from V and 10 bases from J, with 15 bases between. Germline V gene data show CDR1 as SEHNR and CDR2 as FQNEAQ (reference sequence).

Sequenced sample: blood. This clonotype was sampled from a woman aged 70-85 years with Graves' ophthalmopathy. The V call is TRBV7-9, the J call TRBJ1-6; unclear D gene. In DNA form, the CDR3 reads TGTGCCAGCAGCTTATTGGGAGGTGCGAGCTCACCCCTCCACTTT. Translation: CASSLLGGASSPLHF.